This T cell receptor beta chain was identified during a study of blood T cell repertoires in COVID-19. Trimming took 5 bases from V and 8 from J, leaving 10 bases between them. Germline CDR1 reads MNHEY; CDR2 reads SVGAGI. This CDR3 contains 12 residues. This clone was observed a few times. Clones were read by immunoSEQ multiplex PCR, and TCRdb kept only the in-frame ones, dropping some. The data show 150,000 or so clones, roughly four fifths seen once. The rearrangement joins TRBV6-5 to TRBJ1-5; D unclear. Sequencing input: peripheral blood. The clonotype was recovered from a woman aged 55-75 years with acute or convalescent COVID-19. This CDR3 reads CASSPPGEPQHF. The CDR3 DNA follows: TGTGCCAGCAGTCCGCCCGGGGAGCCCCAGCATTTT.